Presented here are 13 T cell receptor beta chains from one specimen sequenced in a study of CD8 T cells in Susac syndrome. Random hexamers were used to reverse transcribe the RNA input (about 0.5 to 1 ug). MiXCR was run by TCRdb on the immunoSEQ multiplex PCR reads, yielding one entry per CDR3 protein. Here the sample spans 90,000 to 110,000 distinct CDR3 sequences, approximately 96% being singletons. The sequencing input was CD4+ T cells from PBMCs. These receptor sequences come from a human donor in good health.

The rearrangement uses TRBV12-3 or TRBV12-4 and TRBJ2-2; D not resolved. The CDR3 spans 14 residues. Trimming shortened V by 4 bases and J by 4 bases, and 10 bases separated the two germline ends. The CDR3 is CASSYQLGTGELFF. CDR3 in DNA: TGTGCCAGCAGTTACCAGCTGGGCACCGGGGAGCTGTTTTTT.

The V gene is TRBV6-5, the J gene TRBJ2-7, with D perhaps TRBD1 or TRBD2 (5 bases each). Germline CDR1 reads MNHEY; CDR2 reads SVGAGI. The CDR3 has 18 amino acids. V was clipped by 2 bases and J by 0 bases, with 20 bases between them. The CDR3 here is CASSYTPPREGSSYEQYF. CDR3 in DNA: TGTGCCAGCAGTTACACCCCGCCCCGAGAGGGGAGCTCCTACGAGCAGTACTTC.

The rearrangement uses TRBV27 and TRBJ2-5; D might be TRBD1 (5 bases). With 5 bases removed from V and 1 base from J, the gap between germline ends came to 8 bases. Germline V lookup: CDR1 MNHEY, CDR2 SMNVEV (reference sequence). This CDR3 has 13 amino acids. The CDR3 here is CASSGHTQETQYF. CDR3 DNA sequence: TGTGCCAGCAGTGGACATACCCAAGAGACCCAGTACTTC.

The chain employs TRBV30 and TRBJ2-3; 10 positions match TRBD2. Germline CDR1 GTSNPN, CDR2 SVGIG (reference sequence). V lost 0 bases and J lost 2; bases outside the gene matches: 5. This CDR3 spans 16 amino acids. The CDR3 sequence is CAWSVPSGGVTDTQYF. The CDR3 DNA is TGTGCCTGGAGTGTACCTAGCGGGGGTGTCACAGATACGCAGTATTTT.

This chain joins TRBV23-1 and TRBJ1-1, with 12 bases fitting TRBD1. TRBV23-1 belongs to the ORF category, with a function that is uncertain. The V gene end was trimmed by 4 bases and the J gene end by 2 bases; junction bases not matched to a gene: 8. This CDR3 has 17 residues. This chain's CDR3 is CASSPGTGGVLNTEAFF. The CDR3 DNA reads TGCGCCAGCAGTCCTGGGACAGGGGGCGTCTTAAACACTGAAGCTTTCTTT.

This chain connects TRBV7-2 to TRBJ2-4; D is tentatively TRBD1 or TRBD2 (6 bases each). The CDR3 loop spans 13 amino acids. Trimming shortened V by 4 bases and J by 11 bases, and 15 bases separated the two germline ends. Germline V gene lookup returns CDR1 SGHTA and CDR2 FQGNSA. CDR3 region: CASSSSGAPVQYF. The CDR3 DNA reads TGTGCCAGCAGCTCCTCGGGGGCCCCAGTTCAGTACTTC. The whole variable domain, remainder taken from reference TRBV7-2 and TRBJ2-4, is GAGVSQSPSNKVTEKGKDVELRCDPISGHTALYWYRQSLGQGLEFLIYFQGNSAPDKSGLPSDRFSAERTGGSVSTLTIQRTQQEDSAVYLCASSSSGAPVQYFGAGTRLSVL.

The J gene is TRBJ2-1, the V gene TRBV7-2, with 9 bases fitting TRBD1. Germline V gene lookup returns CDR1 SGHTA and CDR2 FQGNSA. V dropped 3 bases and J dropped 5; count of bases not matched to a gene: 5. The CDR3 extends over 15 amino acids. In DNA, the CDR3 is TGTGCCAGCAGCTTCCGGGACAGGGTAAACAATGAGCAGTTCTTC. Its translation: CASSFRDRVNNEQFF.

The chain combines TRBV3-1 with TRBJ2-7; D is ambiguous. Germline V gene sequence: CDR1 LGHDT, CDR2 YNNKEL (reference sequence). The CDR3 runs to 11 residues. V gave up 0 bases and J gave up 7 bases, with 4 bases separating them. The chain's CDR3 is CASSQEQEQYF. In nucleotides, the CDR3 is TGTGCCAGCAGCCAAGAACAGGAGCAGTACTTC.

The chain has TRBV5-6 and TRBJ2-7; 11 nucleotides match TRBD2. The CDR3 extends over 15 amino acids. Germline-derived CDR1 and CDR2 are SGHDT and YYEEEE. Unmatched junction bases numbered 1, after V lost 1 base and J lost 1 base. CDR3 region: CASSLRTSGSYEQYF. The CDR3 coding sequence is TGTGCCAGCAGCTTGCGGACTAGCGGGTCCTACGAGCAGTACTTC.

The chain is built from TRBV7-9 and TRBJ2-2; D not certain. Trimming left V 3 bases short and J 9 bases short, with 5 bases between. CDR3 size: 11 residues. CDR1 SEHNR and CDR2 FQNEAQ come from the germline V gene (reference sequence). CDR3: CASSFSWELFF. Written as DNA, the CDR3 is TGTGCCAGCAGCTTTTCGTGGGAGCTGTTTTTT.

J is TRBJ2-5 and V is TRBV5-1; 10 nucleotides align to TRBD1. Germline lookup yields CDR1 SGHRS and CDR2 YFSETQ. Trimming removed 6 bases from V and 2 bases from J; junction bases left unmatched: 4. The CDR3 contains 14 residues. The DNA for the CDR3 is TGCGCCAGCAATCCGGGACAGGGGCAAGAGACCCAGTACTTC. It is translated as CASNPGQGQETQYF.

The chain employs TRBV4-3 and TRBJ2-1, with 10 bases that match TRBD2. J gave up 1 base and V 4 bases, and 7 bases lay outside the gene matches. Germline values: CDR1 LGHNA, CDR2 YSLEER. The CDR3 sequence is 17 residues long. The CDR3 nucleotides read TGCGCCAGCAGCCCGCGAATAGCGGGAGGATCCTACAATGAGCAGTTCTTC. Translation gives CASSPRIAGGSYNEQFF.

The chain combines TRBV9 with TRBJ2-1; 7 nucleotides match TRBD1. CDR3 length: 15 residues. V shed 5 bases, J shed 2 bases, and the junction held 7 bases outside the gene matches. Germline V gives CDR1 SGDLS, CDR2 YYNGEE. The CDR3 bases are TGTGCCAGCAGACCTGGACAGGACCCCTACAATGAGCAGTTCTTC. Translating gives CASRPGQDPYNEQFF.